The T cell receptor beta chain described here comes from a study of CD8+ T cells in alopecia areata. Study-wide findings and caveats: For baseline CD8+ expansion, any link to response stays uncertain with one nonresponder.

The CDR3 has 15 amino acids. The germline V and J ends were trimmed by 0 bases and 0 bases, with 7 bases remaining between them. CDR1 is LNHNV, CDR2 YYDKDF, per germline (reference sequence). Documented treatment: oral pan-JAK inhibitor, 5-10 mg twice daily. Cell sorting was applied to PBMCs, and CD4+ and CD8+ T cells were collected. About this clone itself: Antigen: not known.

After isolation, RNA underwent reverse transcription to generate cDNA as the sequencing template. The method was immunoSEQ multiplex PCR; TCRdb's version includes in-frame clones alone and lacks a portion of them. In the table there are fewer than 350,000 clones, 55% to 75% of which are singletons. The sequence derives from a human donor with alopecia areata. The chain couples TRBV15 to TRBJ2-3; D uncertain. The material sequenced was CD4+ T cells sorted from blood, taken at week 24, from a patient treated with tofacitinib. The CDR3 region has the DNA TGTGCCACCAGCAGAGAACTGATAAGCACAGATACGCAGTATTTT. It codes for CATSRELISTDTQYF.